The 20 T cell receptor beta chains presented below share a single source sample, sequenced in a study of shared clonotypes between healthy human individuals. Method: immunoSEQ multiplex PCR; TCRdb's copy keeps in-frame clones and lacks some. This sample yields about 2 million clones, of which 85% to 95% are seen a single time; 0.13% belongs to the top ten. The sequenced sample was naive CD4+ T cells sorted from blood. As to subset: CD45RA+ positively selected. These receptors were collected from a man aged 18 to 30 in good health.

The V gene is TRBV30, the J gene TRBJ1-5, with D possibly TRBD1 on 5 matching bases. CDR1 and CDR2 (germline): GTSNPN, SVGIG (reference sequence). V shed 1 base and J shed 2 bases, with 15 bases lying between them. The CDR3 sequence is 16 residues long. CDR3 nucleotide sequence: TGTGCCTGGAGTGGAAAAACGGGGGGGGGCAATCAGCCCCAGCATTTT. This translates into CAWSGKTGGGNQPQHF.

The chain carries TRBV6-1 and TRBJ2-6, with D uncertain. Germline CDR1 is MNHNS and CDR2 is SASEGT. V dropped 7 bases and J dropped 2 bases, with 6 bases sitting between them. The CDR3 has 13 residues. For the CDR3, the DNA is TGTGCCAGCAACGAGCCTGGGGCCAACGTCCTGACTTTC. Its protein product is CASNEPGANVLTF.

This clone was detected only once. The rearrangement joins TRBV28 to TRBJ1-2; D may be TRBD1 (6 bases). Germline V CDR1 and CDR2: MDHEN, SYDVKM. The CDR3 spans 15 residues. The ends were cut back, 4 bases at V and 4 bases at J, with 16 bases in the middle. CDR3 in amino acids: CASSYSTRGAYGYTF. For the CDR3, the DNA is TGTGCCAGCAGTTATTCGACGCGGGGGGCCTATGGCTACACCTTC.

In regard to this clone: In the same sample, other DNA sequences code for this CDR3. The gene calls are TRBV30 and TRBJ1-5; tentative D call: TRBD1 (6 bases). CDR3 length: 13 residues. The V end lost 2 bases, the J end lost 5 bases, and 10 bases lay between the germline ends. CDR1 is GTSNPN and CDR2 is SVGIG in the germline V gene (reference sequence). The DNA for the CDR3 is TGTGCCTGGAGTCGGGGGGCATATCAGCCCCAGCATTTT. Translated, it gives CAWSRGAYQPQHF.

The chain uses TRBV19 and TRBJ1-5, with D tentatively TRBD1 (6 bases). CDR3 length equals 14 residues. V lost 2 bases and J lost 7, with 12 bases in between. Germline CDR1 reads LNHDA; CDR2 reads SQIVND (reference sequence). Here the CDR3 DNA reads TGTGCCAGTAGTATAACGGCAGGGGAACAGCCCCAGCATTTT. Translating it yields CASSITAGEQPQHF. The whole variable domain, remainder taken from reference TRBV19 and TRBJ1-5, is DGGITQSPKYLFRKEGQNVTLSCEQNLNHDAMYWYRQDPGQGLRLIYYSQIVNDFQKGDIAEGYSVSREKKESFPLTVTSAQKNPTAFYLCASSITAGEQPQHFGDGTRLSIL.

This sequence joins TRBV9 and TRBJ1-2; 7 bases fit TRBD1. Trimming took 3 bases from V and 4 from J; bases not matched to a gene: 6. The CDR3 covers 14 residues. Germline V CDR1 and CDR2: SGDLS, YYNGEE. Written as DNA, the CDR3 is TGTGCCAGCAGCGCCGACAGGGTGAGCTATGGCTACACCTTC. This gives the protein CASSADRVSYGYTF.

This clone was counted once. This rearrangement joins TRBV25-1 to TRBJ1-4; 9 bases fit TRBD1. V shed 7 bases and J 13 bases; nucleotides not matched to a gene: 13. Germline values: CDR1 MGHDK, CDR2 SYGVNS. The CDR3 contains 14 residues. In DNA, the CDR3 is TGTGCCAGCACCCAACCGGGACAGGGTTTAGGACTGTTTTTT. Translation: CASTQPGQGLGLFF.

The chain recombines TRBV7-9 with TRBJ2-5; D ambiguous. The CDR3 is 15 amino acids. V was shortened by 1 base and J by 2 bases, with 11 bases between the two germline ends. CDR1 and CDR2 (germline): SEHNR, FQNEAQ (reference sequence). The CDR3 protein is CASSLVMTAQETQYF. The CDR3 DNA reads as TGTGCCAGCAGCTTAGTGATGACGGCTCAAGAGACCCAGTACTTC.

This clone was observed a single time. V gene TRBV5-4 combines with J gene TRBJ1-2, with D possibly matching TRBD1 (5 bases). V was clipped by 3 bases and J by 0 bases, with 12 bases between them. Germline CDR1 SGHNT, CDR2 YYREEE (reference sequence). CDR3 length: 15 amino acids. The CDR3 DNA is TGTGCCAGCAGCTCGGCAGGGAAAGCTAACTATGGCTACACCTTC. Residues: CASSSAGKANYGYTF.

With regard to this clone: Other DNA sequences of this sample code for an identical CDR3. The rearrangement uses TRBV5-6 and TRBJ2-7; the match to TRBD1 covers 10 bases. The junction had 10 bases not matched to a gene; V was cut back by 6 bases and J by 7 bases. The CDR3 sequence is 14 residues long. CDR1 SGHDT and CDR2 YYEEEE come from the germline V gene. The CDR3 is CASIRTGGLVEQYF. The CDR3 DNA reads TGTGCCAGCATTCGGACAGGGGGGCTAGTGGAGCAGTACTTC. The full variable domain, completed using reference TRBV5-6 and TRBJ2-7, is DAGVTQSPTHLIKTRGQQVTLRCSPKSGHDTVSWYQQALGQGPQFIFQYYEEEERQRGNFPDRFSGHQFPNYSSELNVNALLLGDSALYLCASIRTGGLVEQYFGPGTRLTVT.

V is TRBV5-1 and J is TRBJ2-7, with 12 bases that match TRBD1. The V gene end was trimmed by 0 bases and the J gene end by 2 bases; junction bases not matched to a gene: 6. This CDR3 has 17 amino acids. In germline, CDR1 is SGHRS, CDR2 YFSETQ. The CDR3 region has the DNA TGCGCCAGCAGCTTGGGAGGGGGACAGGGGGCCCCCTACGAGCAGTACTTC. Amino acids: CASSLGGGQGAPYEQYF.

The chain couples TRBV6-6 to TRBJ2-3; tentatively, D is TRBD2 (5 bases). V was trimmed by 7 bases and J by 5 bases, leaving 13 bases between them. Looked up from germline, CDR1 is MNHNY and CDR2 is SVGAGI (reference sequence). The CDR3 is made up of 13 amino acids. CDR3 loop: CASTPSRGDTQYF. CDR3 bases: TGTGCCAGCACTCCTAGCCGGGGAGATACGCAGTATTTT.

A note on this clone: Distinct nucleotide sequences in the sample also encode this CDR3. J is TRBJ1-5 and V is TRBV30; possible D gene TRBD1, 5 bases. Trimming removed 0 bases at V and 1 base at J, with 10 bases between. The germline V gene encodes CDR1 GTSNPN and CDR2 SVGIG (reference sequence). The CDR3 totals 15 residues. The CDR3 nucleotides read TGTGCCTGGAGTGTCAGGAGACAGAGCAATCAGCCCCAGCATTTT. It encodes CAWSVRRQSNQPQHF. Drawing the rest from reference TRBV30 and TRBJ1-5, the complete variable domain is SQTIHQWPATLVQPVGSPLSLECTVEGTSNPNLYWYRQAAGRGLQLLFYSVGIGQISSEVPQNLSASRPQDRQFILSSKKLLLSDSGFYLCAWSVRRQSNQPQHFGDGTRLSIL.

The rearrangement links TRBV5-8 to TRBJ2-1, with D perhaps matching TRBD2 (5 bases). The CDR3 is 15 amino acids. The V gene lost 3 bases and the J gene lost 0 bases, with 10 bases spanning the gap. CDR1 is SGHTS and CDR2 is YDEGEE in the germline V gene. This chain's CDR3 is CASSWTPSSYNEQFF. The CDR3 DNA follows: TGTGCCAGCAGCTGGACTCCCAGCTCCTACAATGAGCAGTTCTTC.

The chain carries TRBV19 and TRBJ1-2; 7 nucleotides align to TRBD1. The CDR3 is 14 residues long. Per germline, CDR1 LNHDA and CDR2 SQIVND (reference sequence). J was trimmed by 5 bases and V by 5 bases; bases with no gene match: 8. The CDR3, as DNA: TGTGCCAGTAGTCCCTCGACAGGGAATTATGGCTACACCTTC. Amino acid sequence: CASSPSTGNYGYTF.

The chain combines TRBV19 with TRBJ1-5, with 10 positions matching TRBD1. Germline CDR1 is LNHDA and CDR2 is SQIVND (reference sequence). The CDR3 is made up of 17 amino acids. V shed 5 bases and J 2 bases; nucleotides not matched to a gene: 9. The CDR3 nucleotides are TGTGCCAGTAGTGCCGACAGGGGGCGGTCGGGCAATCAGCCCCAGCATTTT. Its protein is CASSADRGRSGNQPQHF. The full variable domain, with the rest looked up from reference TRBV19 and TRBJ1-5, is DGGITQSPKYLFRKEGQNVTLSCEQNLNHDAMYWYRQDPGQGLRLIYYSQIVNDFQKGDIAEGYSVSREKKESFPLTVTSAQKNPTAFYLCASSADRGRSGNQPQHFGDGTRLSIL.

As to this clone: This sequence may be a read error, since a much larger clone differs from it by one base. Other DNA sequences from this sample encode an identical CDR3 as well. The rearrangement joins TRBV7-8 to TRBJ2-5; D remains unclear. Germline V gene sequence: CDR1 SGHVS, CDR2 FQNEAQ. V was trimmed by 3 bases and J by 1 base, leaving 0 bases between them. CDR3 length: 11 amino acids. For the CDR3, the DNA is TGTGCCAGCAGCTTCCAAGAGACCCAGTACTTC. This translates into CASSFQETQYF.

J is TRBJ2-1 and V is TRBV5-1; 9 nucleotides match TRBD2. Germline V gene sequence: CDR1 SGHRS, CDR2 YFSETQ. Trimming at V came to 0 bases and at J to 10 bases, leaving 11 bases not matched to a gene. CDR3 length: 16 amino acids. CDR3 loop: CASSLEGLAGASEQFF. The CDR3 bases are TGCGCCAGCAGCTTGGAAGGGTTAGCGGGAGCTTCAGAGCAGTTCTTC.

The chain is built from TRBV30 and TRBJ1-1, with D possibly TRBD1 on 5 matching bases. CDR1 and CDR2 from the germline V gene are GTSNPN and SVGIG (reference sequence). This CDR3 spans 13 amino acids. Between the trimmed V and J ends, which lost 6 bases and 4 bases, there was a span of 15 bases. The CDR3 loop reads CACRERGGTEAFF. The CDR3 bases are TGTGCCTGCCGTGAGAGGGGCGGCACTGAAGCTTTCTTT.

The CDR3 nucleotides read TGTGCCAGCAGTGATAGTCAGGGCTATGGCTACACCTTC. This gives the protein CASSDSQGYGYTF. The V and J genes are TRBV6-1 and TRBJ1-2, with D perhaps matching TRBD1 (5 bases). The CDR3 is 13 residues long. The germline V gene encodes CDR1 MNHNS and CDR2 SASEGT. With 3 bases removed from V and 4 bases from J, the gap between germline ends came to 9 bases.